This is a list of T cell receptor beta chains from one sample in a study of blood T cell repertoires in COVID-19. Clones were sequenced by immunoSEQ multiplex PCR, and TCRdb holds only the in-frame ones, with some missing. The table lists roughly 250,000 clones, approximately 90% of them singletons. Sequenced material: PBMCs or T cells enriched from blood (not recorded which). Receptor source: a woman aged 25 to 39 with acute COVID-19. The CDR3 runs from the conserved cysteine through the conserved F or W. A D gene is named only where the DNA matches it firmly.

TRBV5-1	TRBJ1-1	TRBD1	CASSLGQGMNTEAFF	TGCGCCAGCAGCCTGGGACAGGGGATGAACACTGAAGCTTTCTTT
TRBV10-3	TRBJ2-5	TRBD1	CAISEGQGLETQYF	TGTGCCATCAGTGAAGGACAGGGCTTGGAGACCCAGTACTTC
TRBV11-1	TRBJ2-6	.	CASSLILANVLTF	TGTGCCAGCAGTTTAATACTGGCCAACGTCCTGACTTTC
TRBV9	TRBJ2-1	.	CASSGNRYEQFF	TGTGCCAGCAGCGGAAATAGATATGAGCAGTTCTTC
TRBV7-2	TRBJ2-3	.	CASSYLQGDPDTQYF	TGTGCCAGCAGCTATCTCCAGGGTGACCCAGATACGCAGTATTTT
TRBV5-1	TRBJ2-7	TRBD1	CASSLSRTGGSEQYF	TGCGCCAGCAGCTTGAGTCGGACAGGGGGGTCCGAGCAGTACTTC
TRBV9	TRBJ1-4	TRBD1	CASSAGTGVWANEKLFF	TGTGCCAGCAGCGCCGGGACAGGGGTTTGGGCTAATGAAAAACTGTTTTTT
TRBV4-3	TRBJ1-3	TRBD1	CASSLDRGSGNTIYF	TGCGCCAGCAGCCTCGACAGGGGATCTGGAAACACCATATATTTT
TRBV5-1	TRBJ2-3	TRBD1	CASSLEGARDTQYF	TGCGCCAGCAGCTTGGAGGGGGCAAGAGATACGCAGTATTTT
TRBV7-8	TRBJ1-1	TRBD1	CASSPRDRGEGEAFF	TGTGCCAGCAGCCCCAGGGACAGGGGAGAAGGTGAAGCTTTCTTT